Listed below are T cell receptor beta chains from one sample, sequenced in a study of T-cell reconstitution after alpha-beta-depleted transplantation in children. Via MiXCR, TCRdb re-called the PCR reads, giving one row per CDR3 protein. This table has around 180,000 distinct CDR3 sequences, over 8.5% appearing once. The sequenced sample was PBMCs, obtained before TCRalphabeta/CD19-depleted stem cell transplant. These receptors all come from a boy aged 2 to 9 with acute myeloid leukemia, due to receive a stem cell transplant. CDR3s include the opening cysteine and the closing phenylalanine or tryptophan. The D gene is left open where the match is weak. Clone size is not always given. Where it is, it says once, few, many or a class for expanded clones.

abundance	v_gene	d_gene	j_gene	CDR3aa
many	TRBV27	TRBD2	TRBJ2-1	CASCYSGGLGEQFF
many	TRBV6-1	TRBD1	TRBJ2-1	CASRGPGTGGNEQFF
many	TRBV9	-	TRBJ1-6	CASSVGGDYNSPLHF
many	TRBV29-1	-	TRBJ1-2	CSVDMGVPGYTF
few	TRBV3-1	-	TRBJ2-1	CASCLNGGREINYNEQFF
many	TRBV5-1	-	TRBJ1-2	CASTPRLGGFSYGYTF
many	TRBV20-1	-	TRBJ1-5	CSARDRGSNQPQHF
-	TRBV28	-	TRBJ2-3	CASSLRTATDTQYF
many	TRBV11-2	-	TRBJ2-3	CASRSSGWTDTQYF
many	TRBV20-1	TRBD2	TRBJ2-2	CSARVVETSENTGELFF
many	TRBV6-1	TRBD2	TRBJ2-7	CASTAGGPYEQYF
many	TRBV5-1	-	TRBJ2-7	CASGPGHSIDEQYF
many	TRBV5-1	-	TRBJ2-3	CASSLEQGGADTQYF
many	TRBV5-6	-	TRBJ2-1	CASSLVGQSSYNEQFF
many	TRBV4-1	-	TRBJ2-6	CASSRRTPIPSGANVLTF
many	TRBV2	-	TRBJ1-6	CASSRGLWNNSPLHF
many	TRBV14	TRBD2	TRBJ2-1	CASSQVRLAVMGALYNEQFF
many	TRBV4-1	-	TRBJ2-5	CASSQVLSETQYF
many	TRBV20-1	-	TRBJ2-1	CSARELLSSYNEQFF
many	TRBV2	-	TRBJ2-3	CASSDGGSRTDTQYF
many	TRBV20-1	-	TRBJ2-4	CSANDPLAKNIQYF
many	TRBV5-1	-	TRBJ2-4	CASSTGRQPGDIQYF
many	TRBV12-3/TRBV12-4	-	TRBJ2-5	CASRQLQETQYF
few	TRBV19	-	TRBJ1-2	CASRRGTAATPRGYTF
many	TRBV12-3/TRBV12-4	-	TRBJ2-3	CASSTTKGDTQYF
many	TRBV12-3/TRBV12-4	-	TRBJ1-3	CASSLGGSGNTIYF
many	TRBV24-1	TRBD1	TRBJ2-7	CATSDAGQGADEQYF
many	TRBV6-5	-	TRBJ2-7	CASSDMFYEQYF